A selection of T cell receptor beta chains follows, all from one sample in a study of shared clonotypes between healthy human individuals. Assay: immunoSEQ multiplex PCR; the TCRdb copy retains only in-frame clones and omits some. The repertoire holds a few hundred thousand clones, with just under 97% as singletons. Source material: naive CD8+ T cells sorted from blood. The receptors were gathered from a woman aged 25 to 45 in good health. The CDR3 runs from the conserved cysteine through the conserved F or W. The D gene is left open where the match is weak. Some rows have no size entry. The others give once, few or many, or a class for an expanded clone.

NA	TRBJ2-1	NA	TRBV5-1	TGCGCCAGCAGCCAGAGGACTCCTTTTGACAATGAGCAGTTCTTC	CASSQRTPFDNEQFF
NA	TRBJ2-7	NA	TRBV11-2	TGTGCCAGCAGCTTAGGTAGCGATGAGTACTTC	CASSLGSDEYF
NA	TRBJ2-5	NA	TRBV27	TGTGCCAGCCCCGGGCAGCCATCACAAGAGACCCAGTACTTC	CASPGQPSQETQYF
NA	TRBJ2-2	NA	TRBV7-6	TGTGCCAGCAGCCCCTCCCGGAGGGCCGATGTCGGGGAGCTGTTTTTT	CASSPSRRADVGELFF
NA	TRBJ1-2	NA	TRBV11-2	TGTGCCAGCAGCCCCGGGAACTATGGCTACACCTTC	CASSPGNYGYTF
NA	TRBJ2-3	NA	TRBV2	TGTGCCAGCCCTGCAGGAGGAGGAGATACGCAGTATTTT	CASPAGGGDTQYF
TRBD1	TRBJ2-5	NA	TRBV19	TGTGCCAGTAGTAGCCAACCAAGGACAGGGAGGGAGACCCAGTACTTC	CASSSQPRTGRETQYF
NA	TRBJ2-1	NA	TRBV7-6	TGTGCCAGCAGCCCCCCGATTAGCGCGCCCTACAATGAGCAGTTCTTC	CASSPPISAPYNEQFF
TRBD2	TRBJ2-1	NA	TRBV27	TGTGCCAGCAGTTTGGGTGGGAGGGGAAATGAGCAGTTCTTC	CASSLGGRGNEQFF
NA	TRBJ1-5	NA	TRBV7-9	TGTGCCAGCAGCTTGGGGGATCAGCCCCAGCATTTT	CASSLGDQPQHF
NA	TRBJ2-2	NA	TRBV28	TGTGCCAGCAGTTACCGGCACGGGGAGCTGTTTTTT	CASSYRHGELFF
TRBD2	TRBJ2-1	NA	TRBV15	TGTGCCACCAGCAGAGGAGCGGGGGAGGGCGGTGAGCAGTTCTTC	CATSRGAGEGGEQFF
NA	TRBJ2-1	NA	TRBV11-3	TGTGCCAGCAGCTCTAACCGGGACTTTGCCGATGAGCAGTTCTTC	CASSSNRDFADEQFF
NA	TRBJ1-1	NA	TRBV4-1	TGCGCCAGCAGCCAAGTCCCGGGGATACCTGAAGCTTTCTTT	CASSQVPGIPEAFF
NA	TRBJ1-2	NA	TRBV6-5	TGTGCCAGCAGTTACTCGAGGTACAGTAGCTATGGCTACACCTTC	CASSYSRYSSYGYTF
TRBD1	TRBJ2-2	NA	TRBV9	TGTGCCAGCAGCGTGGGACAGGGGGACACCGGGGAGCTGTTTTTT	CASSVGQGDTGELFF
NA	TRBJ1-1	NA	TRBV10-3	TGTGCCATCAGTGAGTCGGGGGACCGCACTGAAGCTTTCTTT	CAISESGDRTEAFF
TRBD2	TRBJ2-1	NA	TRBV4-1	TGCGCCAGCAGCCAAGAGACCGGGACTAGCGGGAGGGAGGAGCAGTTCTTC	CASSQETGTSGREEQFF
TRBD2	TRBJ2-3	NA	TRBV7-9	TGTGCCAGCAACCCCAGGACCGGGAGGGCCGGTTGGGACACAGATACGCAGTATTTT	CASNPRTGRAGWDTDTQYF
NA	TRBJ1-2	NA	TRBV7-3	TGTGCCAGCAGCTTCGAAGGGTATGGTGGCTACACCTTC	CASSFEGYGGYTF
NA	TRBJ1-3	NA	TRBV4-1	TGCGCCAGCAGCCAGCTCCAAAGATTTAGGTTATACTCTGGAAACACCATATATTTT	CASSQLQRFRLYSGNTIYF
NA	TRBJ2-5	once	TRBV2	TGTGCCAGCAGTGAGAACAGGTCGCTGGGTGAGCAGTACTTC	CASSENRSLGEQYF
TRBD1	TRBJ1-5	NA	TRBV27	TGTGCCAGCTCCGGACAGGGGGTGGGTCAGCCCCAGCATTTT	CASSGQGVGQPQHF
NA	TRBJ2-1	NA	TRBV5-1	TGCGCCAGCCATAAGGATACGGGAGCGTACAATGAGCAGTTCTTC	CASHKDTGAYNEQFF
TRBD2	TRBJ2-1	NA	TRBV11-2	TGTGCCAGCAGCTTAGATCTAGCGGGAGACGTTAGCAATGAGCAGTTCTTC	CASSLDLAGDVSNEQFF
NA	TRBJ2-7	NA	TRBV2	TGTGCCAGCATTCAGGGTCCCCTCCAGTACTTC	CASIQGPLQYF
TRBD1	TRBJ2-7	NA	TRBV29-1	TGCAGCGTAGTTGACAGGGGGCCTGAGCAGTACTTC	CSVVDRGPEQYF
NA	TRBJ1-2	NA	TRBV6-5	TGTGCCAGCAGGCCAGCAGGGGAGGCCTATGGCTACACCTTC	CASRPAGEAYGYTF
NA	TRBJ2-1	NA	TRBV19	TGTGCCAGTAGTCCCGCAAGCTACTCCTACAATGAGCAGTTCTTC	CASSPASYSYNEQFF
TRBD1	TRBJ2-7	NA	TRBV7-9	TGTGCCAGCAGCCCACGACAGGGGTACGAGCAGTACTTC	CASSPRQGYEQYF
NA	TRBJ2-7	NA	TRBV7-9	TGTGCCAGCAGCCCGAGGAGCTCCTACGAGCAGTACTTC	CASSPRSSYEQYF
NA	TRBJ1-1	NA	TRBV7-6	TGTGCCAGCAGCTTAATTGGGGGCGAGGGGAACACTGAAGCTTTCTTT	CASSLIGGEGNTEAFF
TRBD1	TRBJ2-7	NA	TRBV28	TGTGCCAGCAGTTCGGACAGGGAATTCTCCTACGAGCAGTACTTC	CASSSDREFSYEQYF
TRBD2	TRBJ2-1	NA	TRBV9	TGTGCCAGCAGCGTCCCCGGGACTACTGACAATGAGCAGTTCTTC	CASSVPGTTDNEQFF
NA	TRBJ1-1	once	TRBV5-4	TGTGCCAGCAGCTTGGGCCGGGGCTACACTGAAGCTTTCTTT	CASSLGRGYTEAFF
NA	TRBJ1-4	NA	TRBV5-6	TGTGCCAGCAGCTTGGCTTGGGCAGAAGTTAATGAAAAACTGTTTTTT	CASSLAWAEVNEKLFF
NA	TRBJ1-1	NA	TRBV28	TGTGCCAGCACCATGAGTGGGGGCACTGAAGCTTTCTTT	CASTMSGGTEAFF
TRBD2	TRBJ2-1	once	TRBV28	TGTGCCAGCGCCGGGGGCGGGAGGGACTCCTACAATGAGCAGTTCTTC	CASAGGGRDSYNEQFF
NA	TRBJ1-1	NA	TRBV19	TGTGCCAGTAGTATAGGGGGCGTGAACACTGAAGCTTTCTTT	CASSIGGVNTEAFF
TRBD1	TRBJ1-1	NA	TRBV28	TGTGCCAGCAGCCATTCCTCTCTTTACCGACCAGGGGGTACTAAAGCTTTCTTT	CASSHSSLYRPGGTKAFF
TRBD2	TRBJ2-1	NA	TRBV7-9	TGTGCCAGCAGCCCAGCGGGGGCCTACAATGAGCAGTTCTTC	CASSPAGAYNEQFF
NA	TRBJ2-7	once	TRBV6-1	TGTGCCAGCAGTGTAAGCGGCCCTTCCTACGAGCAGTACTTC	CASSVSGPSYEQYF
NA	TRBJ2-7	NA	TRBV10-3	TGTGCCTCCCAGCGCGGGACTCTAGACTACGAGCAGTACTTC	CASQRGTLDYEQYF
NA	TRBJ2-5	once	TRBV10-1	TGCGCCAGCAGTGTCGAGATCCAAGAGACCCAGTACTTC	CASSVEIQETQYF
NA	TRBJ2-1	NA	TRBV29-1	TGCAGCGTTGTGTTCTCCAACTACAATGAGCAGTTCTTC	CSVVFSNYNEQFF
NA	TRBJ2-7	NA	TRBV19	TGTGCCAGTAGTATAGATCCGGCGGGACCGGACGAGCAGTACTTC	CASSIDPAGPDEQYF
NA	TRBJ2-6	NA	TRBV6-5	TGTGCCAGCACCCCCCAGGGTTCTGGGGCCAACGTCCTGACTTTC	CASTPQGSGANVLTF
NA	TRBJ1-5	few	TRBV27	TGTGCCACCCGGGCGGGCACGGGGCAGCCCCAGCATTTT	CATRAGTGQPQHF
NA	TRBJ2-4	NA	TRBV6-1	TGTGCCAGCAGTCCGAGACTAGCCAAAAACATTCAGTACTTC	CASSPRLAKNIQYF